The present T cell receptor (beta chain) was sequenced within a study of post-analysis software for immune sequencing data. Overall study results and limits: About 5 TRBV segments were significantly more frequent in patients than in controls. TRBV5-6, TRBV5-1 and TRBV20-1 were among these segments.

The authors incorporated unique molecular identifiers into the TCR beta cDNA libraries. Using its own MiXCR run on the PCR reads, TCRdb lists one record per CDR3 protein. The repertoire has hundreds of thousands of distinct CDR3 sequences, about 60% of them found once; the top ten carry about 11%. The CDR3 contains 14 residues. Germline V gene data show CDR1 as SEHNR and CDR2 as FQNEAQ (reference sequence). Between the trimmed V and J ends, which lost 5 bases and 3 bases, there was a span of 14 bases. This clonotype turned up a few times. What it binds is not known. J is TRBJ2-7 and V is TRBV7-9; D is undetermined. The sequencing sample was made of blood. This sequence was found in a girl aged 2 to 10 with multiple sclerosis. The CDR3 reads CASSPHGQSYEQYF. The CDR3 DNA is TGTGCCAGCAGCCCCCATGGGCAGAGCTACGAGCAGTACTTC. The variable domain in full, completed from reference TRBV7-9 and TRBJ2-7, reads DTGVSQNPRHKITKRGQNVTFRCDPISEHNRLYWYRQTLGQGPEFLTYFQNEAQLEKSRLLSDRFSAERPKGSFSTLEIQRTEQGDSAMYLCASSPHGQSYEQYFGPGTRLTVT.